This T cell receptor beta chain was captured in a study of technical replicates of blood from a handful of donors (dated by TCRdb to about 2017). Library construction relied on the immunoSEQ multiplex PCR assay. TCRdb's version of the immuneACCESS table is confined to in-frame rearrangements and falls short of the full clone set. An unresolved V gene accounts for under half of the shortfall where checked; the remainder is of unknown origin. This sample gives under 95,000 clones in total; approximately 94% of them show up just once. Under 0.3% of the sample is taken by the ten largest. Worth noting for this clone: The antigen it binds to is not known. No quality values exist for individual bases; no much larger clone is one base distant.

The sequenced material came from T cells isolated from PBMCs. This clonotype was obtained from a human donor in good health.

The nucleotide sequence is TGCGCCAGCAGTGACGGCAGGCGTCAAGAGACCCAGTACTTC. Translated, it gives CASSDGRRQETQYF. Recombination joined TRBV10-2 with TRBJ2-5; no D gene is confidently identified. The germline V gene sets CDR1 to WSHSY and CDR2 to SAAADI. V and J lose 3 bases and 2 bases, and a span of 10 bases separates them. The CDR3 measures 14 amino acids from cysteine to phenylalanine. Of the read, only the CDR3 DNA is kept; its 42 bases are in frame from base 1.